This is a list of T cell receptor beta chains from one sample in a study of T cells after yellow fever vaccination. Each CDR3 protein gets one entry after TCRdb re-called the 5' RACE reads with MiXCR. The sample has fewer than 350,000 distinct CDR3 sequences; 8.5% to 9% are singletons. The specimen was PBMCs, collected on the day of the first yellow fever vaccination. These receptors were taken from a man aged 18 to 29 who received the YFV17D yellow fever vaccine. The CDR3 runs from the conserved cysteine through the conserved F or W. Each record gives: J gene, V gene, D gene, clone size, CDR3 DNA, CDR3 protein. D genes are given only for firm matches. Size values are once, few and many counts, or a class for expanded clones, and some rows have none.

>TRBJ2-1|TRBV7-6|NA|NA
TGTGCCAGCAGCCAAGGGGCAGACCGGACCTACAATGAGCAGTTCTTC
CASSQGADRTYNEQFF
>TRBJ2-5|TRBV11-1|NA|NA
TGTGCCAGCAGCTGGGGGCCCGGGACACAGTTAGATCAAGAGACCCAGTACTTC
CASSWGPGTQLDQETQYF
>TRBJ2-6|TRBV5-1|TRBD1|NA
TGCGCCAGCAGCTTCGGGGACAGGGGGGCTGGGGCCAACGTCCTGACTTTC
CASSFGDRGAGANVLTF
>TRBJ2-1|TRBV12-3/TRBV12-4|NA|many
TGTGCCAGCAGCTTAACCCGACGGGCTTACAATGAGCAGTTCTTC
CASSLTRRAYNEQFF
>TRBJ2-3|TRBV20-1|TRBD2|NA
TGCAGTGCTAGACTCATCGCCCCGGGCCAACTTTCCTCTAGCGGATTCACAGATACGCAGTATTTT
CSARLIAPGQLSSSGFTDTQYF
>TRBJ2-5|TRBV6-2/TRBV6-3|NA|NA
TGTGCCACCACCCCCGGTATGGTGTACCAAGAGACCCAGTACTTC
CATTPGMVYQETQYF
>TRBJ1-6|TRBV4-3|NA|NA
TGCGCCAGCAGCCAAGTCATATACTATAATTCACCCCTCCACTTT
CASSQVIYYNSPLHF
>TRBJ1-6|TRBV20-1|TRBD1|few
TGCAGTGCTCCCCGCGACAGGGACAATTCACCCCTCCACTTT
CSAPRDRDNSPLHF
>TRBJ2-6|TRBV20-1|NA|few
TGCAGTGCTAACAGGGTCTCTGGGGCCAACGTCCTGACTTTC
CSANRVSGANVLTF
>TRBJ1-1|TRBV20-1|NA|few
TGCAGTGCTATGCGCGGGAGCCTGAACACTGAAGCTTTCTTT
CSAMRGSLNTEAFF
>TRBJ2-3|TRBV6-1|TRBD2|NA
TGTGCCAGCAGTGGACTAGCGGGGGGGTACACAGATACGCAGTATTTT
CASSGLAGGYTDTQYF
>TRBJ1-1|TRBV19|TRBD1|few
TGTGCCAGTAGTTCCGGGACAGGGGATGAAGCTTTCTTT
CASSSGTGDEAFF
>TRBJ1-2|TRBV3-1|TRBD1|NA
TGTGCCAGCAGCCAAGTGACAGGGAACTATGGCTACACCTTC
CASSQVTGNYGYTF
>TRBJ2-1|TRBV27|NA|many
TGTGCCAGCAGTTTCGGGATTGAGCAGTTCTTC
CASSFGIEQFF
>TRBJ1-1|TRBV9|NA|NA
TGTGCCAGCAGCGTAGAGCCGGTATTGAACACTGAAGCTTTCTTT
CASSVEPVLNTEAFF
>TRBJ2-3|TRBV12-3/TRBV12-4|TRBD2|NA
TGTGCCAGCAGTTTATGGGGTAGGGGACTAGTTAAATTCACAGATACGCAGTATTTT
CASSLWGRGLVKFTDTQYF
>TRBJ1-5|TRBV11-1|NA|NA
TGTGCCAGCAGCTTAGCGAGCGAGGGGTCGTGGAGCAATCAGCCCCAGCATTTT
CASSLASEGSWSNQPQHF
>TRBJ1-2|TRBV6-1|NA|few
TGTGCCAGCAGCCCCCGGGCCGGGGGGTATGGCTACACCTTC
CASSPRAGGYGYTF
>TRBJ1-5|TRBV6-5|NA|few
TGTGCCAGCAGTTACTCGGGGGGCCGCCAGCCCCAGCATTTT
CASSYSGGRQPQHF
>TRBJ2-7|TRBV7-2|TRBD2|NA
TGTGCCAGCACCGACTACAGCGGGGGGTTCTACGAGCAGTACTTC
CASTDYSGGFYEQYF
>TRBJ1-2|TRBV7-2|TRBD1|few
TGTGCCAGCAGCTATTACCGGGACAGGGGAAATGGCTACACCTTC
CASSYYRDRGNGYTF
>TRBJ2-2|TRBV12-3/TRBV12-4|NA|NA
TGTGCCAGCAGTTTATTCAGGGGTGTCACCGGGGAGCTGTTTTTT
CASSLFRGVTGELFF
>TRBJ2-5|TRBV9|NA|NA
TGTGCCAGCAGCCACCGGGGGAGCGGCCAAGAGACCCAGTACTTC
CASSHRGSGQETQYF
>TRBJ2-3|TRBV7-2|NA|few
TGTGCCAGCAGCTTATCAGGGGGGGCCCCAGATACGCAGTATTTT
CASSLSGGAPDTQYF
>TRBJ2-2|TRBV4-3|NA|NA
TGCGCCAGCAGACAGGATTGGGACACCGGGGAGCTGTTTTTT
CASRQDWDTGELFF
>TRBJ2-1|TRBV28|NA|many
TGTGCCAGGATCAATGAGCAGTTCTTC
CARINEQFF
>TRBJ2-7|TRBV4-3|TRBD2|NA
TGCGCCAGCAGCCAAGAATGGCTAGCGGGGGAGCAGTACTTC
CASSQEWLAGEQYF
>TRBJ2-1|TRBV6-5|TRBD1|few
TGTGCCGGAGGACAGGGGGCTTACAATGAGCAGTTCTTC
CAGGQGAYNEQFF
>TRBJ2-3|TRBV12-5|TRBD2|few
TGTGCTAGTGGCAGCGGGATTACCACGCAGTATTTT
CASGSGITTQYF
>TRBJ2-5|TRBV12-3/TRBV12-4|TRBD2|few
TGTGCCAGCAGCTTAGCGGGGGCTTTTGAGACCCAGTACTTC
CASSLAGAFETQYF
>TRBJ2-5|TRBV7-9|NA|many
TGTGCCAGCAGCTTAGGGGGACCAACCAAGGGGACCCAGTACTTC
CASSLGGPTKGTQYF
>TRBJ2-1|TRBV30|NA|few
TGTGCCTGGAGCCCCTCCCCGGGGGAGCAGTTCTTC
CAWSPSPGEQFF
>TRBJ2-5|TRBV6-2/TRBV6-3|NA|few
TGTGCCAGCACCTCACGGGAGTACCAAGAGACCCAGTACTTC
CASTSREYQETQYF
>TRBJ1-2|TRBV5-1|NA|few
TGCGCCAGCAGCAGCCCAAGGACAGACACTACTAACTATGGCTACACCTTC
CASSSPRTDTTNYGYTF
>TRBJ2-7|TRBV5-6|NA|many
TGTGCCAGCAGCTTGAAACAGCCAGGGACGGCCAGTGAGCAGTACTTC
CASSLKQPGTASEQYF
>TRBJ1-2|TRBV6-5|NA|NA
TGTGCCAGCAGAACCAGGGAGATTACCGGCTACACCTTC
CASRTREITGYTF
>TRBJ1-2|TRBV25-1|TRBD1|many
TGTGCCAGCAGTGTCGACACGGGACAGAACTATGGCTACACCTTC
CASSVDTGQNYGYTF
>TRBJ2-6|TRBV28|TRBD2|few
TGTGCCACCTTAGCGGGGGGGATCTCTGGGGCCAACGTCCTGACTTTC
CATLAGGISGANVLTF
>TRBJ2-1|TRBV20-1|TRBD2|NA
TGCAGTGCTCTTAGGACTAGCGGGGATTACTCCTACAATGAGCAGTTCTTC
CSALRTSGDYSYNEQFF
>TRBJ1-2|TRBV9|TRBD1|few
TGTGCCAGCACCCAGACAGGGTGCTGCGGCTACACCTTC
CASTQTGCCGYTF
>TRBJ1-6|TRBV19|NA|NA
TGTGCCAGTACATCATCGGGGGGCAGGGGTAATTCACCCCTCCACTTT
CASTSSGGRGNSPLHF
>TRBJ2-2|TRBV20-1|TRBD1|few
TGCAGTGCCCCAGGACAGGGGGCCTCCGGGGAGCTGTTTTTT
CSAPGQGASGELFF
>TRBJ2-3|TRBV6-2/TRBV6-3|NA|few
TGTGCCAGCAGTTACTTCTATACGCAGTATTTT
CASSYFYTQYF
>TRBJ1-1|TRBV27|TRBD1|few
TGTGCCAGCAGTCGAGCCGGGACAGGGTTAAGAACTTTCTTT
CASSRAGTGLRTFF
>TRBJ2-2|TRBV7-9|NA|many
TGTGCCAGCAGCGCCCAGTTATCGGGGACCGGGGAGCTGTTTTTT
CASSAQLSGTGELFF
>TRBJ1-2|TRBV20-1|TRBD1|NA
TGCAGTGCTGACCCGGACAGGACCTATGGCTACACCTTC
CSADPDRTYGYTF
>TRBJ2-5|TRBV5-1|NA|few
TGCGCCAGCAGCCCCTTGGGTGAAGAGACCCAGTACTTC
CASSPLGEETQYF
>TRBJ2-3|TRBV7-3|TRBD2|NA
TGTGCCAGCAGCTTAAATAGCGGGCCGGCCCCAGATACGCAGTATTTT
CASSLNSGPAPDTQYF
>TRBJ2-2|TRBV7-3|NA|few
TGTGCCAGCAGCTACAGGCGGACGAACACCGGGGAGCTGTTTTTT
CASSYRRTNTGELFF
>TRBJ2-3|TRBV7-2|TRBD2|many
TGTGCCAGCAGTCAAGGGACTAGCGGGGACACAGATACGCAGTATTTT
CASSQGTSGDTDTQYF
>TRBJ1-1|TRBV4-3|TRBD1|many
TGCGCCAGCAGCCTCCGGACAGGGGACACTGAAGCTTTCTTT
CASSLRTGDTEAFF
>TRBJ2-7|TRBV20-1|NA|NA
TGCAGTGCTAGTCCAAATACCTACGACGAGCAGTACTTC
CSASPNTYDEQYF
>TRBJ2-3|TRBV28|TRBD1|NA
TGTGCCAGCAGTTTTTTTAACAGGGGAAAAAGGCCCACAGATACGCAGTATTTT
CASSFFNRGKRPTDTQYF
>TRBJ2-1|TRBV7-9|TRBD1|NA
TGTGCCAGCAGCTCTCCGGGACAGGGAAGGAATGAGCAGTTCTTC
CASSSPGQGRNEQFF
>TRBJ2-7|TRBV4-1|NA|few
TGCGCCAGCAGCCAAGAGGCTTACCAGAGCTCCTACGAGCAGTACTTC
CASSQEAYQSSYEQYF
>TRBJ2-1|TRBV20-1|TRBD1|NA
TGCAGTGCTAGAAGGGACAGTGTAGCTAATGAGCAGTTCTTC
CSARRDSVANEQFF
>TRBJ1-5|TRBV12-3/TRBV12-4|NA|NA
TGTGCCAGCAGTTCACAGGCTTTCAATCAGCCCCAGCATTTT
CASSSQAFNQPQHF